Listed below are T cell receptor beta chains from one sample, sequenced in a study of tumor-infiltrating lymphocytes in localized non-small cell lung cancer. Sequencing was performed with immunoSEQ multiplex PCR; in TCRdb, only in-frame clones are kept and a portion is missing. The data contain 15,000 to 20,000 clones, under 80% of them singletons. The sequenced material came from lung tumor tissue. The receptors shown here come from a human donor with non-small cell lung cancer. Both conserved end residues are part of each CDR3. The D gene is left open where the match is weak. Where a row states a size, it is once, few, many or the class of an expanded clone; other rows omit it.

size	V	J	D	DNA	CDR3
.	TRBV30	TRBJ2-7	.	TGTGCCTGGAGTCATCTTTTCGGGGAGCAGTACTTC	CAWSHLFGEQYF
.	TRBV5-4	TRBJ1-1	TRBD1	TGTGCCAGCAGCCGACAGGGGATCCCTGAAGCTTTCTTT	CASSRQGIPEAFF
medium-sized	TRBV19	TRBJ1-1	.	TGTGCCAGTACCCGTCCACAGAGCACTGAAGCTTTCTTT	CASTRPQSTEAFF
.	TRBV4-2	TRBJ2-3	.	TGTGCCAGCAGCCAAGATCGGACAGATACGCAGTATTTT	CASSQDRTDTQYF
.	TRBV7-2	TRBJ1-2	.	TGTGCCAGCAGCTTAGTCGGACAACTAAACTATGGCTACACCTTC	CASSLVGQLNYGYTF
once	TRBV25-1	TRBJ2-5	TRBD1	TGTGCCAGCAGTGAGACAGGGTACCAAGAGACCCAGTACTTC	CASSETGYQETQYF
.	TRBV4-3	TRBJ2-3	.	TGCGCCAGCAGCCATGGCGGTCCAGATACGCAGTATTTT	CASSHGGPDTQYF
.	TRBV7-2	TRBJ2-2	.	TGTGCCAGCAGCCCCTCCACCGGGGAGCTGTTTTTT	CASSPSTGELFF
.	TRBV27	TRBJ2-7	TRBD1	TGTGCCAGCAGTTGGGGACAGGGGGCCGGGCAGTACTTC	CASSWGQGAGQYF
.	TRBV9	TRBJ1-3	TRBD1	TGTGCCAGCAGCGTAGAGTCCAGGGGGGGCAGAACGGGACTCTCTGGAAACACCATATATTTT	CASSVESRGGRTGLSGNTIYF
.	TRBV2	TRBJ2-2	TRBD1	TGTGCCAACTCCCGGACAGGGAACACCGGGGAGCTGTTTTTT	CANSRTGNTGELFF
.	TRBV5-1	TRBJ2-3	.	TGCGCCAGCAGCCTCGACTCAAGCACAGATACGCAGTATTTT	CASSLDSSTDTQYF
.	TRBV5-1	TRBJ2-5	.	TGCGCCAGCAGCTTTCGCGAACCTAGGGCTTTCGAGACCCAGTACTTC	CASSFREPRAFETQYF
.	TRBV30	TRBJ1-1	.	TGTGCCTGGAGTCTAACGGGCACTGAAGCTTTCTTT	CAWSLTGTEAFF
.	TRBV6-5	TRBJ2-1	TRBD2	TGTGCCACCAAGACTAGCGGGAGTAAAAATGAGCAGTTCTTC	CATKTSGSKNEQFF
.	TRBV15	TRBJ1-2	TRBD1	TGTGCCACCAGCAACTGGGACAGGGGGCTCTATGGCTACACCTTC	CATSNWDRGLYGYTF
.	TRBV18	TRBJ1-2	.	TGTGCCAGCTCACCTGGACAGCTTAACTATGGCTACACCTTC	CASSPGQLNYGYTF
few	TRBV2	TRBJ1-5	.	TGTGCCAGCAGGTGGAGTAGCAATCAGCCCCAGCATTTT	CASRWSSNQPQHF
few	TRBV18	TRBJ2-7	.	TGTGCCAGCTCACCGGACCTAGGGAACGAGCAGTACTTC	CASSPDLGNEQYF
.	TRBV9	TRBJ2-3	.	TGTGCCAGCAGCGAGTCTTTAAGCGAAACGCAGTATTTT	CASSESLSETQYF
.	TRBV5-4	TRBJ2-7	TRBD1	TGTGCCAGCAGCTTGGCCTCGGACAGGGATAAGTACTTC	CASSLASDRDKYF
.	TRBV7-3	TRBJ2-2	.	TGTGCCAGCAGCTTATGGACCGCCTGGACCGGGGAGCTGTTTTTT	CASSLWTAWTGELFF
.	TRBV7-3	TRBJ2-3	.	TGTGCCAGCAGCCTACAGGCCACTAGCACAGATACGCAGTATTTT	CASSLQATSTDTQYF
.	TRBV9	TRBJ2-7	.	TGTGCCAGCAGCCCCAGCGGAGCAGGGGCCTACGAGCAGTACTTC	CASSPSGAGAYEQYF